The 6 T cell receptor beta chains below were found in one sample sequenced in a study of T cells of healthy individuals. TCRdb re-derived calls from the 5' RACE reads in MiXCR, one entry per CDR3 protein. Here the sample spans 53,000 or so distinct CDR3 sequences, over 12% being singletons. These receptors were taken from a human donor in good health.

This sequence joins TRBV5-1 and TRBJ2-1, with D unclear. The V and J ends lost 6 bases and 0 bases respectively, with 10 bases between them. This CDR3 region has 14 residues. The V gene's germline CDR1 is SGHRS and CDR2 YFSETQ. Here the CDR3 DNA reads TGCGCCAGCACCAGCGATTCCTCCTACAATGAGCAGTTCTTC. Translation gives CASTSDSSYNEQFF.

This clonotype was counted many times. This chain connects TRBV20-1 to TRBJ2-5; 11 nucleotides agree with TRBD2. The V segment lost 8 bases and the J segment 4 bases; nucleotides outside the gene matches: 9. CDR3 length: 14 residues. CDR1 is DFQATT, CDR2 SNEGSKA, per germline (reference sequence). Written as DNA, the CDR3 is TGCAGTTCTAATAGCGGGGGGGCAACAGAGACCCAGTACTTC. Encoded protein: CSSNSGGATETQYF.

This clonotype was observed many times. The J gene is TRBJ2-5, the V gene TRBV29-1, with D unresolved. CDR3 length equals 15 residues. Germline values: CDR1 SQVTM, CDR2 ANQGSEA. V was trimmed by 8 bases and J by 0 bases, leaving 19 bases between them. The CDR3 DNA reads TGCAGCTTAGAGGTAAAGGGATCCTACCAAGAGACCCAGTACTTC. It translates to CSLEVKGSYQETQYF. Together with reference TRBV29-1 and TRBJ2-5, the CDR3 gives the full variable domain: SAVISQKPSRDICQRGTSLTIQCQVDSQVTMMFWYRQQPGQSLTLIATANQGSEATYESGFVIDKFPISRPNLTFSTLTVSNMSPEDSSIYLCSLEVKGSYQETQYFGPGTRLLVL.

The rearrangement links TRBV11-2 to TRBJ2-5; perhaps TRBD2 as D (6 bases). Trimming left V 3 bases short and J 5 bases short, with 16 bases between. The CDR3 totals 15 residues. Looked up from germline, CDR1 is SGHAT and CDR2 is FQNNGV. As DNA, the CDR3 is TGTGCCAGCAGCTTTGAGGGACTGTTGAGGGAGACCCAGTACTTC. This codes for CASSFEGLLRETQYF. The full variable domain, completed using reference TRBV11-2 and TRBJ2-5, is EAGVAQSPRYKIIEKRQSVAFWCNPISGHATLYWYQQILGQGPKLLIQFQNNGVVDDSQLPKDRFSAERLKGVDSTLKIQPAKLEDSAVYLCASSFEGLLRETQYFGPGTRLLVL.

This clonotype was observed at least ten times. CDR3 nucleotide sequence: TGCAGTGCTCAGGCCAGGGGGCGAACTGAAGCTTTCTTT. This encodes CSAQARGRTEAFF. The V call is TRBV20-1, the J call TRBJ1-1, with 8 bases fitting TRBD1. There are 13 residues in the CDR3. Germline CDR1 is DFQATT and CDR2 is SNEGSKA (reference sequence). J gave up 5 bases and V 5 bases, and 7 bases lay outside the gene matches.

At least ten counts were recorded for this clonotype. The V gene is TRBV19, the J gene TRBJ2-3; no clear D. This CDR3 has 15 residues. V was trimmed by 0 bases and J by 4 bases, leaving 11 bases between them. Germline lookup yields CDR1 LNHDA and CDR2 SQIVND (reference sequence). CDR3 in DNA: TGTGCCAGTAGTATAGATCCCTACGGCCCAGATACGCAGTATTTT. Translated, it gives CASSIDPYGPDTQYF.